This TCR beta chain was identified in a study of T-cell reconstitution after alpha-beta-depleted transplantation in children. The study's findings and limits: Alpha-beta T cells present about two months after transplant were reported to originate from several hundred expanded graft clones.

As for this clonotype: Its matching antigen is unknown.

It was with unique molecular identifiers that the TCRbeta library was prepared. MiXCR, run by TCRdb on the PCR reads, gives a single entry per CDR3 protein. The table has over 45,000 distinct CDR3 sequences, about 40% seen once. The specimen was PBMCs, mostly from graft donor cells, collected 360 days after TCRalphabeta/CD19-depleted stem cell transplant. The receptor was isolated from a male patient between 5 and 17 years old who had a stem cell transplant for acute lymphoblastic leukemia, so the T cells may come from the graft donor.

CDR3 nucleotide sequence: TGTGCCAGCAGCTTTATAGGGACTAGCGGGAGAGAGAATGAGCAGTTCTTC. The encoded protein is CASSFIGTSGRENEQFF. The chain couples TRBV7-9 to TRBJ2-1; 14 nucleotides match TRBD2. V gave up 3 bases and J gave up 7 bases; unmatched junction bases: 8. Germline-derived CDR1 and CDR2 are SEHNR and FQNEAQ (reference sequence). The CDR3 has 17 residues.